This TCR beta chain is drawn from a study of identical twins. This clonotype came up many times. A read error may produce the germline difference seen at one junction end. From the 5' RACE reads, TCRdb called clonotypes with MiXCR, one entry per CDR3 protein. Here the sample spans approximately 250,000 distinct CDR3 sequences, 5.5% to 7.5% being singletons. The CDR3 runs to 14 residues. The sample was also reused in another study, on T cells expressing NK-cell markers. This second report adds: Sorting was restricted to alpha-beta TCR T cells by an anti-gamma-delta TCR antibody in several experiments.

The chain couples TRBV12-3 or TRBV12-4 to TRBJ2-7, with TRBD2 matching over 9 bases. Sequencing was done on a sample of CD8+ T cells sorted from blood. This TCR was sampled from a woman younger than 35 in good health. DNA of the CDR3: TGTGCCAGCAGTCTAGCGGGATCGTCCTACGAGCAGTACTTC. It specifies CASSLAGSSYEQYF.